This is a list of T cell receptor beta chains from one sample in a study of low-dose radiotherapy and immunotherapy resistance in tumors. TCRdb passed the reads through MiXCR, listing each CDR3 protein once. The table includes under 90,000 distinct CDR3 sequences, around a sixth detected once. The sequencing used PBMCs, collected after low-dose radiotherapy plus immunotherapy. These TCRs come from a male donor with prostate cancer. Both conserved end residues are part of each CDR3. A D gene is named only where the DNA matches it firmly. Only part of the rows carry a size: once, few, many, or a class if the clone is expanded.

clone size	D gene	J gene	CDR3 length	V gene	CDR3 protein	CDR3 DNA
many	TRBD1	TRBJ1-1	14	TRBV7-3	CASSLGGPNTEAFF	TGTGCCAGCAGTTTAGGGGGCCCTAACACTGAAGCTTTCTTT
many	TRBD1	TRBJ1-1	14	TRBV5-1	CASSGVTGGVEAFF	TGCGCCAGCAGCGGAGTGACAGGGGGTGTTGAAGCTTTCTTT
many	NA	TRBJ1-1	16	TRBV19	CASSISGSISATEAFF	TGTGCCAGTAGTATAAGTGGCAGCATAAGTGCCACTGAAGCTTTCTTT
many	NA	TRBJ1-5	11	TRBV27	CASSRGQPQHF	TGTGCCAGCAGTAGAGGTCAGCCCCAGCATTTT
many	NA	TRBJ2-3	15	TRBV6-8	CASSTGTFHTDTQYF	TGTGCCAGCAGTACCGGGACTTTCCACACAGATACGCAGTATTTT
many	NA	TRBJ1-3	12	TRBV7-2	CASSLTGNTIYF	TGTGCCAGCAGCCTGACAGGAAACACCATATATTTT
many	TRBD1	TRBJ2-7	15	TRBV27	CASSLPRTGQYEQYF	TGTGCCAGCAGTTTACCCCGGACAGGACAGTACGAGCAGTACTTC
many	NA	TRBJ1-5	13	TRBV6-2/TRBV6-3	CASSYSADQPQHF	TGTGCCAGCAGTTACTCCGCCGATCAGCCCCAGCATTTT
many	TRBD1	TRBJ1-2	15	TRBV9	CASSAGTGLVYGYTF	TGTGCCAGCAGCGCGGGGACAGGGTTGGTCTATGGCTACACCTTC
many	NA	TRBJ1-1	14	TRBV28	CATGGGGASTEAFF	TGTGCCACCGGAGGTGGGGGCGCAAGCACTGAAGCTTTCTTT
many	NA	TRBJ2-2	16	TRBV5-4	CASSLGLALNTGELFF	TGTGCCAGCAGCTTGGGGCTAGCACTGAACACCGGGGAGCTGTTTTTT
many	TRBD1	TRBJ1-6	16	TRBV10-3	CAIKHGTGQENSPLHF	TGTGCCATCAAGCACGGGACAGGACAGGAAAATTCACCCCTCCACTTT
NA	NA	TRBJ2-7	15	TRBV28	CASSWPAGPDYEQYF	TGTGCCAGCAGCTGGCCAGCGGGCCCCGACTACGAGCAGTACTTC
few	TRBD2	TRBJ2-7	16	TRBV20-1	CSARDPGTSGTYEQYF	TGCAGTGCTAGAGATCCCGGGACTAGCGGGACCTACGAGCAGTACTTC
many	TRBD1	TRBJ1-1	16	TRBV27	CASSPWTGRMNTEAFF	TGTGCCAGCAGTCCCTGGACAGGGAGGATGAACACTGAAGCTTTCTTT
many	NA	TRBJ1-2	14	TRBV25-1	CASSDPGSYGGYTF	TGTGCCAGCAGTGACCCGGGCAGCTACGGCGGCTACACCTTC
few	TRBD2	TRBJ2-7	18	TRBV18	CASSPQMGLAGVEDEQYF	TGTGCCAGCTCACCACAGATGGGACTAGCGGGAGTTGAGGACGAGCAGTACTTC
many	NA	TRBJ2-5	14	TRBV11-2	CASSLPGNQETQYF	TGTGCCAGCAGCCTTCCGGGCAACCAAGAGACCCAGTACTTC
many	TRBD2	TRBJ2-1	12	TRBV18	CASSPSGNEQFF	TGTGCCAGCAGTCCTAGCGGAAATGAGCAGTTCTTC
many	NA	TRBJ2-7	18	TRBV21-1	CASSKGLNRTSGSPLKVF	TGTGCCAGCAGCAAAGGCCTAAATCGGACTAGCGGGAGCCCCTTAAAGGTCTTC
NA	NA	TRBJ2-7	15	TRBV28	CASSRMSLNIFEQYF	TGTGCCAGCAGTCGTATGAGCCTCAACATTTTCGAGCAGTACTTC
many	TRBD1	TRBJ2-5	20	TRBV28	CASSSRAVRPDRGRRETQYF	TGTGCCAGCAGTTCACGTGCGGTGCGGCCGGACAGGGGGCGCCGGGAGACCCAGTACTTC
many	TRBD2	TRBJ2-3	13	TRBV5-1	CASRGLAADTQYF	TGCGCCAGCAGGGGACTAGCAGCAGATACGCAGTATTTT
many	NA	TRBJ2-1	14	TRBV2	CASRDPGPYNEQFF	TGTGCCAGCCGCGACCCGGGCCCCTACAATGAGCAGTTCTTC
many	TRBD1	TRBJ2-7	14	TRBV5-1	CASSRGTGVDEQYF	TGCGCCAGCAGCAGAGGGACAGGGGTCGACGAGCAGTACTTC